A single sample is the source of the 29 T cell receptor beta chains below, sequenced in a study of T cell responses to AZD1222 COVID-19 vaccine. Assay used: immunoSEQ multiplex PCR; TCRdb lists only in-frame clones, some missing. The data show roughly 110,000 clones, more than 75% seen once. This specimen was peripheral blood, taken on day 0 of AZD1222 vaccination. Receptor source: an adult in good health.

The chain is built from TRBV5-8 and TRBJ2-3; 7 bases are a match to TRBD1. CDR1 and CDR2 from the germline V gene are SGHTS and YDEGEE. There are 15 residues in the CDR3. Losses at the gene ends were 2 bases for V and 0 bases for J; bases not matched to a gene: 3. CDR3: CASSFRGQSTDTQYF. The DNA of the CDR3 is TGTGCCAGCAGCTTTCGGGGACAGAGCACAGATACGCAGTATTTT.

This chain links TRBV9 with TRBJ2-2; D is undetermined. This CDR3 comprises 16 residues. Germline assignment: CDR1 SGDLS and CDR2 YYNGEE. Trimming cost V 0 bases and J 3 bases, with 12 bases left between them. The CDR3 region has the DNA TGTGCCAGCAGCGTAGCGGTATCTTTGGACACCGGGGAGCTGTTTTTT. This gives the protein CASSVAVSLDTGELFF.

This chain links TRBV7-9 with TRBJ1-1, with D possibly TRBD1 on 5 matching bases. The germline gives CDR1 SEHNR, CDR2 FQNEAQ (reference sequence). V was cut by 5 bases and J by 4 bases, with 23 bases left in between. The CDR3 is 17 residues long. For the CDR3, the DNA is TGTGCCAGCAGCCCCCGGCCGACAGTAACTGGGGGCACTGAAGCTTTCTTT. Translating it yields CASSPRPTVTGGTEAFF.

CDR3 sequence reads: CASGVAETQYF. The CDR3 DNA reads as TGTGCCAGCGGGGTGGCGGAGACCCAGTACTTC. The chain carries TRBV11-2 and TRBJ2-5; D remains unclear. Per germline, CDR1 SGHAT and CDR2 FQNNGV. V lost 8 bases to trimming and J lost 5 bases, with 9 bases between them. The CDR3 consists of 11 residues.

The CDR3 spells CASSQEVRGTEAFF. The CDR3 nucleotides are TGCGCCAGCAGCCAAGAAGTACGGGGCACTGAAGCTTTCTTT. The gene calls are TRBV4-3 and TRBJ1-1; D not certain. Germline CDR1 is LGHNA and CDR2 is YSLEER. The V and J ends lost 0 bases and 4 bases respectively, with 9 bases between them. CDR3 size: 14 residues.

This chain connects TRBV4-1 to TRBJ1-4; TRBD1 matches 7 bases. The CDR3 totals 14 residues. V gave up 1 base and J gave up 8 bases; unmatched junction bases: 4. Germline CDR1 is MGHRA and CDR2 is YSYEKL. The CDR3 loop reads CASSQGQGVEKLFF. The DNA of the CDR3 is TGCGCCAGCAGCCAAGGACAGGGAGTGGAAAAACTGTTTTTT.

The rearrangement joins TRBV6-1 to TRBJ2-7; 7 nucleotides align to TRBD1. There are 16 residues in the CDR3. V was clipped by 3 bases and J by 0 bases; unmatched bases: 8. The germline V gene has CDR1 MNHNS and CDR2 SASEGT. The chain's CDR3 is CASSDRPGQYSYEQYF. For the CDR3, the DNA is TGTGCCAGCAGTGATCGCCCGGGACAGTACTCCTACGAGCAGTACTTC.

The CDR3 loop reads CASSVGRLAGGEETQYF. CDR3 DNA: TGTGCCAGCAGCGTAGGACGGCTAGCGGGAGGTGAAGAGACCCAGTACTTC. This rearrangement joins TRBV9 to TRBJ2-5; TRBD2 aligns across 11 bases. Germline values: CDR1 SGDLS, CDR2 YYNGEE. Trimming at V came to 0 bases and at J to 3 bases, leaving 7 bases not matched to a gene. CDR3 size: 17 residues.

The genes are TRBV7-6 and TRBJ2-7; 12 bases map to TRBD2. V trimming: 4 bases; J trimming: 2 bases; junction bases outside the gene matches: 6. This CDR3 has 16 amino acids. Germline V gives CDR1 SGHVS, CDR2 FNYEAQ. The CDR3 region has the DNA TGTGCCAGCAGCTCTTCGACTAGCGGGAGTGCCTACGAGCAGTACTTC. Its protein product is CASSSSTSGSAYEQYF.

This clone appeared once. The genes are TRBV30 and TRBJ2-7; possibly TRBD1 for D (6 bases). Germline V gene lookup returns CDR1 GTSNPN and CDR2 SVGIG (reference sequence). V shed 3 bases and J shed 1 base, with 13 bases lying between them. The CDR3 runs to 14 residues. The CDR3 here is CAWRTRQVSYEQYF. CDR3 nucleotide sequence: TGTGCCTGGAGAACGAGACAGGTTTCCTACGAGCAGTACTTC.

J is TRBJ2-4 and V is TRBV6-1; D could derive from TRBD1 or TRBD2 (5 bases each). Trimming removed 2 bases at V and 11 bases at J, with 13 bases between. The CDR3 sequence is 13 residues long. Germline-derived CDR1 and CDR2 are MNHNS and SASEGT. CDR3 sequence: CASSERGRGLQYF. CDR3 nucleotide sequence: TGTGCCAGCAGTGAAAGGGGCAGAGGGCTTCAGTACTTC.

The V and J genes are TRBV12-5 and TRBJ2-1, with D uncertain. V shed 2 bases and J shed 7 bases, with 9 bases lying between them. The CDR3 totals 13 residues. Germline V gives CDR1 LGHNT, CDR2 FRNRAP. The CDR3 is CASGLTLTNEQFF. The CDR3 DNA reads TGTGCTAGTGGTTTGACCCTAACAAATGAGCAGTTCTTC.

J is TRBJ2-7 and V is TRBV5-8; 8 bases map to TRBD1. In germline, CDR1 is SGHTS, CDR2 YDEGEE. The ends lost 6 bases at V and 3 bases at J; junction bases unmatched: 2. The CDR3 runs 12 residues. The CDR3 region is CASNRGIYEQYF. The CDR3 DNA follows: TGTGCCAGCAACAGGGGGATCTACGAGCAGTACTTC.

V gene TRBV10-3 combines with J gene TRBJ2-3; possibly TRBD2 for D (6 bases). Trimming shortened V by 0 bases and J by 2 bases, and 9 bases separated the two germline ends. Germline V gene lookup returns CDR1 ENHRY and CDR2 SYGVKD. The CDR3 spans 15 residues. The CDR3 nucleotides are TGTGCCATCAGTGAGTCTGTGGGACTCACAGATACGCAGTATTTT. Its translation is CAISESVGLTDTQYF.

The chain uses TRBV10-3 and TRBJ2-1, with TRBD2 matching 7 bases. J lost 7 bases, V lost 8 bases, and 8 bases had no gene match. Germline V gene data show CDR1 as ENHRY and CDR2 as SYGVKD. The CDR3 is 13 amino acids. CDR3 in DNA: TGTGCCATCGGGGGTACTAGCGTTAATGAGCAGTTCTTC. Encoded protein: CAIGGTSVNEQFF.

V is TRBV10-2 and J is TRBJ2-5; a weak D match, TRBD2 (5 bases). Looked up from germline, CDR1 is WSHSY and CDR2 is SAAADI. Trimming took off 9 bases at V and 3 bases at J, with 20 bases between the two ends. The CDR3 contains 15 residues. DNA for the CDR3: TGCGCCAGTAGGCGGATAGCGAGAGATAAAGAGACCCAGTACTTC. Protein: CASRRIARDKETQYF.

CDR3 in DNA: TGCGCCAGCAGCCAAGAACTCGTGGGCGAGCAGTACTTC. Translated: CASSQELVGEQYF. The V call is TRBV4-1, the J call TRBJ2-7; D is unresolved. The CDR3 has 13 residues. Trimming pared 0 bases from V and 6 bases from J, leaving 9 bases between. From germline, CDR1 is MGHRA and CDR2 YSYEKL.

J is TRBJ2-7 and V is TRBV6-6; TRBD1 matches 9 bases. The V and J ends lost 6 bases and 2 bases, in that order; junction bases with no gene match: 14. There are 17 residues in the CDR3. Germline CDR1 MNHNY, CDR2 SVGAGI (reference sequence). CDR3 residues: CASSRIYRDREPYEQYF. In DNA, the CDR3 is TGTGCCAGCAGCCGAATCTACCGGGACAGGGAACCCTACGAGCAGTACTTC.

The rearrangement links TRBV5-1 to TRBJ2-1; 13 bases agree with TRBD2. The CDR3 consists of 20 residues. Unmatched junction bases numbered 13, after V lost 4 bases and J lost 0 bases. Looked up from germline, CDR1 is SGHRS and CDR2 is YFSETQ. The CDR3 is CASSAPGLAGLGGSYNEQFF. CDR3 DNA sequence: TGCGCCAGCAGCGCACCGGGACTAGCGGGACTCGGGGGCTCCTACAATGAGCAGTTCTTC.

This clone appeared a single time. This chain links TRBV21-1 with TRBJ1-3; TRBD1 was called by the table and not checked on the DNA. TRBV21-1 is assigned pseudogene status. CDR3 size: 17 residues. The CDR3, as DNA: TGTGCCAGCAGCAACGAGCAGGGCCCGATCTCTGGAAACACCATATATTTT. It translates to CASSNEQGPISGNTIYF.

The chain is built from TRBV7-9 and TRBJ2-2; tentative D call: TRBD2 (6 bases). The germline gives CDR1 SEHNR, CDR2 FQNEAQ (reference sequence). This CDR3 is built from 14 residues. Trimming shortened V by 4 bases and J by 3 bases, and 9 bases separated the two germline ends. CDR3 in DNA: TGTGCCAGCAGCTCGGGACTGTACACCGGGGAGCTGTTTTTT. Amino acid sequence: CASSSGLYTGELFF.

This sequence joins TRBV18 and TRBJ1-4; the D gene is possibly TRBD1 (6 bases). Trimming left V 4 bases short and J 4 bases short, with 22 bases between. CDR3 length equals 18 residues. Germline assignment: CDR1 KGHSH and CDR2 LQKENI. The CDR3 coding sequence is TGTGCCAGCTCACTAGACCGCGCGATAGGGGGAGATAATGAAAAACTGTTTTTT. Amino acids: CASSLDRAIGGDNEKLFF.

For this clone: Other nucleotide sequences from this sample produce the same CDR3. CDR3 DNA: TGTGCCAGCAGCGTAGCGGATAATTCACCCCTCCACTTT. Amino acid sequence: CASSVADNSPLHF. This rearrangement joins TRBV9 to TRBJ1-6; D is uncertain. The CDR3 consists of 13 residues. V was clipped by 0 bases and J by 5 bases, with 3 bases between them. CDR1 is SGDLS, CDR2 YYNGEE, per germline.

The chain employs TRBV7-9 and TRBJ1-1, with TRBD1 identical over 10 bases. The CDR3 totals 15 residues. Looked up from germline, CDR1 is SEHNR and CDR2 is FQNEAQ (reference sequence). V lost 5 bases and J lost 1; bases outside the gene matches: 4. In DNA, the CDR3 is TGTGCCAGCAGCCCCCGACAGGGGGCGAACACTGAAGCTTTCTTT. Translating gives CASSPRQGANTEAFF.

The chain combines TRBV3-1 (or the pseudogene TRBV3-2) with TRBJ2-7; D possibly matches TRBD1 or TRBD2 (6 bases each). The CDR3 length is 13 residues. Germline V lookup: CDR1 LGHDT, CDR2 YNNKEL (reference sequence). Trimming removed 8 bases from V and 6 bases from J, with 17 bases in between. CDR3 coding DNA: TGTGCCAGCGGCAGCCGGGGGCGAGGCGAGCAGTACTTC. Translation: CASGSRGRGEQYF.

This chain connects TRBV2 to TRBJ2-7; TRBD1 might be the D (5 bases). V shed 10 bases and J shed 2 bases, with 18 bases lying between them. The CDR3 is 14 amino acids. Germline CDR1 reads SNHLY; CDR2 reads FYNNEI. The CDR3 is CATRGREEAYEQYF. CDR3 sequence (DNA): TGTGCCACCCGAGGCAGGGAAGAGGCCTACGAGCAGTACTTC.

This chain uses TRBV6-5 with TRBJ2-1; D assignment may be TRBD1 or TRBD2 (5 bases each). With 2 bases removed from V and 4 bases from J, the gap between germline ends came to 15 bases. The CDR3 consists of 16 residues. Germline lookup yields CDR1 MNHEY and CDR2 SVGAGI. CDR3 residues: CASSYRAGTSYNEQFF. CDR3 nucleotide sequence: TGTGCCAGCAGTTACCGCGCCGGGACGTCGTACAATGAGCAGTTCTTC.

The rearrangement uses TRBV7-8 and TRBJ2-2; D call uncertain. The V and J ends lost 5 bases and 4 bases respectively, with 14 bases between them. Germline V gene lookup returns CDR1 SGHVS and CDR2 FQNEAQ. The CDR3 sequence is 15 residues long. The CDR3 reads CASSPRASSTGELFF. CDR3 DNA: TGTGCCAGCAGCCCCCGTGCAAGCAGCACCGGGGAGCTGTTTTTT. Full variable domain (rest looked up from reference TRBV7-8 and TRBJ2-2): GAGVSQSPRYKVAKRGQDVALRCDPISGHVSLFWYQQALGQGPEFLTYFQNEAQLDKSGLPSDRFFAERPEGSVSTLKIQRTQQEDSAVYLCASSPRASSTGELFFGEGSRLTVL.

The chain recombines TRBV6-5 with TRBJ1-2; possible D gene TRBD1, 5 bases. V lost 6 bases to trimming and J lost 5 bases, with 16 bases between them. Per the germline V gene, CDR1 is MNHEY and CDR2 is SVGAGI. The CDR3 consists of 14 residues. Here the CDR3 reads CASRSSRTMYGYTF. Here the CDR3 DNA reads TGTGCCAGCAGGTCGAGCAGGACAATGTATGGCTACACCTTC.